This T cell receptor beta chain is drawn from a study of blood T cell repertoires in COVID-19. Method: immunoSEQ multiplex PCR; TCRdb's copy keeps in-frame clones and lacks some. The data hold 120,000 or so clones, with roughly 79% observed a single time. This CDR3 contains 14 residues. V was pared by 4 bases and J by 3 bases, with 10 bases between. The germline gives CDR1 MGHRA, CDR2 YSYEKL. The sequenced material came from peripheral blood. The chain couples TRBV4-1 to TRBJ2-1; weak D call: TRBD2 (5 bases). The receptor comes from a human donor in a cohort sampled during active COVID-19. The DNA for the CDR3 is TGCGCCAGCAGCCGAATGAGCGGCTACAATGAGCAGTTCTTC. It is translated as CASSRMSGYNEQFF.